One TCR beta chain is described in this entry. Its antigen is as yet unknown. The data stem from a study of cytomegalovirus exposure and HLA in healthy donors. Study conclusions and caveats: Researchers reported in a later analysis that a missense DCLRE1C variant was tied to TCR beta V- and J-gene trimming.

V was clipped by 4 bases and J by 9 bases, with 10 bases between them. This CDR3 has 12 residues. CDR1 LGHNA and CDR2 YSLEER come from the germline V gene. In the PCR, 60 Vbeta and 13 Jbeta primers were used. Produced via immunoSEQ multiplex PCR; TCRdb's table is partial and in-frame only. The sample totals 75,000 to 95,000 clones. The rearrangement joins TRBV4-3 to TRBJ2-1, with D possibly being TRBD2 (5 bases). The sequence derives from a woman aged 55-69 years in good health and CMV-seronegative. The source material was PBMCs. The CDR3 DNA reads as TGCGCCAGCAGCCGAGTAGGGAGTGAGCAGTTCTTC. Its translation is CASSRVGSEQFF.